This passage covers 27 T cell receptor beta chains from one sample sequenced in a study of T cells after yellow fever vaccination. TCRdb processed the 5' RACE reads anew with MiXCR; each CDR3 protein has one entry. This table has under 55,000 distinct CDR3 sequences, under 8% appearing once. The sample here was CD8+ T cells not binding an NS4B(214-222) dextramer, sorted from PBMCs, taken 45 days after the yellow fever booster vaccination. These receptors all stem from a man aged 30 to 39 who received the YFV17D yellow fever vaccine.

This clonotype occurred many times. The chain recombines TRBV27 with TRBJ2-1; 10 nucleotides align to TRBD2. This CDR3 has 15 amino acids. Germline V lookup: CDR1 MNHEY, CDR2 SMNVEV (reference sequence). Trimming took 7 bases from V and 2 from J; bases not matched to a gene: 5. The CDR3 sequence is CASILTSGTYNEQFF. The CDR3 DNA follows: TGTGCCAGCATACTCACTAGCGGGACCTACAATGAGCAGTTCTTC.

In its sample, this clonotype was seen many times. This sequence joins TRBV7-2 and TRBJ2-1; a possible D gene is TRBD1 (5 bases). This CDR3 is built from 14 residues. The V end was cut by 5 bases, the J end by 5 bases, with 13 bases between. Germline assignment: CDR1 SGHTA and CDR2 FQGNSA. In DNA, the CDR3 is TGTGCCAGCAGCCCAGGGATAGGCCACAATGAGCAGTTCTTC. Translation gives CASSPGIGHNEQFF.

This clonotype showed up many times. This chain connects TRBV20-1 to TRBJ2-3; D remains unclear. CDR3 length: 15 amino acids. Germline V gene lookup returns CDR1 DFQATT and CDR2 SNEGSKA (reference sequence). V was clipped by 2 bases and J by 2 bases, with 14 bases between them. The DNA for the CDR3 is TGCAGTGCTAGAATGGTTGGGCAGAACACAGATACGCAGTATTTT. Residues: CSARMVGQNTDTQYF.

Many counts were recorded for this clonotype. This chain uses TRBV2 with TRBJ1-6; TRBD1 aligns across 9 bases. The ends lost 7 bases at V and 10 bases at J; junction bases unmatched: 8. Germline V gene data show CDR1 as SNHLY and CDR2 as FYNNEI. This CDR3 contains 14 residues. CDR3 DNA: TGTGCCAGCATGCCCGGACAGGGGAGGTCACCCCTCCACTTT. Its protein product is CASMPGQGRSPLHF.

There are many counts of this clonotype. The chain employs TRBV6-5 and TRBJ1-1, with a possible D match to TRBD1 (5 bases). Germline CDR1 and CDR2: MNHEY and SVGAGI. The CDR3 spans 13 residues. The V end lost 4 bases, the J end lost 7 bases, and 13 bases lay between the germline ends. CDR3 protein: CASSSRSGVEAFF. The CDR3 coding sequence is TGTGCCAGCAGTTCCCGATCGGGGGTTGAAGCTTTCTTT.

This clonotype was found many times. The chain is built from TRBV4-1 and TRBJ2-7; D not resolved. CDR1 and CDR2 (germline): MGHRA, YSYEKL. The CDR3 extends over 12 amino acids. The V gene lost 0 bases and the J gene lost 5 bases, with 5 bases spanning the gap. The CDR3 nucleotides read TGCGCCAGCAGCCAAGATTACAACGAGCAGTACTTC. It translates to CASSQDYNEQYF.

This clonotype has a handful of counts. The chain uses TRBV20-1 and TRBJ2-1; 13 bases agree with TRBD2. This CDR3 has 19 amino acids. Per germline, CDR1 DFQATT and CDR2 SNEGSKA (reference sequence). V lost 0 bases to trimming and J lost 5 bases; unmatched junction nucleotides: 13. The DNA of the CDR3 is TGCAGTGCTAGAGACCCGGGACTAGCGGGGAGGTTACTCAACAATGAGCAGTTCTTC. This translates into CSARDPGLAGRLLNNEQFF.

This clonotype was seen many times. The chain links TRBV28 to TRBJ2-1; 8 positions agree with TRBD2. V trimming: 7 bases; J trimming: 2 bases; junction bases outside the gene matches: 7. The length of the CDR3 is 15 residues. Per germline, CDR1 MDHEN and CDR2 SYDVKM. The CDR3, as DNA: TGTGCCAGCACTGGGGAGGGACTAGCCTACAATGAGCAGTTCTTC. Residues: CASTGEGLAYNEQFF.

This clonotype was counted at least ten times. The rearrangement links TRBV5-6 to TRBJ2-7; D is unclear. From germline, CDR1 is SGHDT and CDR2 YYEEEE. The ends were cut back, 3 bases at V and 1 base at J, with 5 bases in the middle. The CDR3 has 12 residues. The CDR3 reads CASSSGSYEQYF. CDR3 DNA: TGTGCCAGCAGCTCTGGTTCCTACGAGCAGTACTTC.

This clonotype was picked up many times. The chain carries TRBV5-1 and TRBJ2-1; 8 bases are shared with TRBD1. There are 12 residues in the CDR3. The V and J ends lost 5 bases and 7 bases, in that order; junction bases with no gene match: 2. Germline assignment: CDR1 SGHRS and CDR2 YFSETQ. As DNA, the CDR3 is TGCGCCAGCAGGGACAGGGCTAATGAGCAGTTCTTC. Amino acids: CASRDRANEQFF.

Many counts were recorded for this clonotype. CDR3: CASSLPLWEMRSTDTQYF. The CDR3 coding sequence is TGTGCCAGCAGCTTACCCCTGTGGGAGATGAGAAGCACAGATACGCAGTATTTT. The gene calls are TRBV7-8 and TRBJ2-3; possible D gene TRBD2, 5 bases. Germline V gene data show CDR1 as SGHVS and CDR2 as FQNEAQ. Trimming removed 2 bases from V and 0 bases from J, with 18 bases in between. The CDR3 has 18 residues.

The chain joins TRBV15 to TRBJ2-5; 9 bases line up with TRBD1. The CDR3 is made up of 15 amino acids. From germline, CDR1 is LNHNV and CDR2 YYDKDF (reference sequence). Trimming removed 6 bases from V and 5 bases from J; junction bases left unmatched: 10. The CDR3 DNA is TGTGCCACCAGGGCGGACAGGGGTGGTGGGGAGACCCAGTACTTC. It yields the protein CATRADRGGGETQYF. Based on the CDR3 plus reference TRBV15 and TRBJ2-5, the full variable domain is DAMVIQNPRYQVTQFGKPVTLSCSQTLNHNVMYWYQQKSSQAPKLLFHYYDKDFNNEADTPDNFQSRRPNTSFCFLDIRSPGLGDTAMYLCATRADRGGGETQYFGPGTRLLVL.

This clonotype was seen only a few times. The chain recombines TRBV11-2 with TRBJ2-6, with 7 bases aligning to TRBD1. Germline-derived CDR1 and CDR2 are SGHAT and FQNNGV. This CDR3 comprises 15 residues. V shed 4 bases, J shed 0 bases, and the junction held 0 bases outside the gene matches. CDR3 protein: CASSSGGSGANVLTF. DNA of the CDR3: TGTGCCAGCAGCTCAGGGGGCTCTGGGGCCAACGTCCTGACTTTC.

This clonotype was counted ten times or more. The rearrangement uses TRBV3-1 and TRBJ2-1, with D uncertain. V gave up 4 bases and J gave up 3 bases, with 7 bases separating them. From germline, CDR1 is LGHDT and CDR2 YNNKEL (reference sequence). This CDR3 contains 13 residues. The DNA for the CDR3 is TGTGCCAGCAGCCCGACCAGCTACAATGAGCAGTTCTTC. This codes for CASSPTSYNEQFF.

This clonotype was counted at least ten times. The chain is built from TRBV6-2 or TRBV6-3 and TRBJ1-2; D remains unclear. Per the germline V gene, CDR1 is MNHEY and CDR2 is SVGEGT. CDR3 length: 12 residues. V was shortened by 8 bases and J by 0 bases, with 7 bases between the two germline ends. The CDR3 is CASGQPNYGYTF. The DNA of the CDR3 is TGTGCCAGCGGCCAACCTAACTATGGCTACACCTTC.

Only a few counts were recorded for this clonotype. The V and J genes are TRBV7-2 and TRBJ2-7; a weak D match, TRBD1 (8 bases). The V gene lost 2 bases and the J gene lost 4 bases, with 18 bases spanning the gap. CDR1 SGHTA and CDR2 FQGNSA come from the germline V gene. The CDR3 totals 16 residues. The CDR3 DNA sequence: TGTGCCAGCAGCTTAAGTCAACAGGGGGGGGGATACGAGCAGTACTTC. This encodes CASSLSQQGGGYEQYF. The full variable domain, its missing parts supplied by reference TRBV7-2 and TRBJ2-7, is GAGVSQSPSNKVTEKGKDVELRCDPISGHTALYWYRQSLGQGLEFLIYFQGNSAPDKSGLPSDRFSAERTGGSVSTLTIQRTQQEDSAVYLCASSLSQQGGGYEQYFGPGTRLTVT.

This clonotype was counted ten times or more. The chain has TRBV5-1 and TRBJ1-6, with a tentative D call TRBD1 (6 bases). The length of the CDR3 is 15 residues. The germline V and J ends were trimmed by 0 bases and 8 bases, with 12 bases remaining between them. The germline gives CDR1 SGHRS, CDR2 YFSETQ. The CDR3 DNA is TGCGCCAGCAGCTTGGAGGGGGGACTCGATTCACCCCTCCACTTT. Translating gives CASSLEGGLDSPLHF.

The gene calls are TRBV27 and TRBJ1-6; tentatively, D is TRBD1 (5 bases). The V gene lost 1 base and the J gene lost 8 bases, with 9 bases spanning the gap. This CDR3 has 14 residues. The germline CDR1 and CDR2 sequences are MNHEY and SMNVEV (reference sequence). The CDR3, as DNA: TGTGCCAGCAGTTTATTGTGGGGGGATTCACCCCTCCACTTT. Its protein product is CASSLLWGDSPLHF.

This clonotype was counted many times. This chain links TRBV7-9 with TRBJ2-7, with 7 bases lining up with TRBD1. The germline gives CDR1 SEHNR, CDR2 FQNEAQ (reference sequence). With 4 bases clipped from V and 6 bases from J, the junction kept 6 bases outside the gene matches. The CDR3 runs to 13 residues. Written as DNA, the CDR3 is TGTGCCAGCAGCTCAAAGACAGGGCCCGAGCAGTACTTC. Its protein product is CASSSKTGPEQYF.

This clonotype was observed many times. The chain recombines TRBV11-2 with TRBJ1-5; the D is unclear. V shed 5 bases and J shed 7 bases, with 15 bases lying between them. In germline, CDR1 is SGHAT, CDR2 FQNNGV. This CDR3 region has 14 residues. The CDR3 is CASSVVGVVQPQHF. Written as DNA, the CDR3 is TGTGCCAGCAGCGTAGTGGGTGTCGTCCAGCCCCAGCATTTT.

This clonotype was seen repeatedly, ten times or more. The gene calls are TRBV7-8 and TRBJ2-3; D is possibly TRBD2 (5 bases). In germline, CDR1 is SGHVS, CDR2 FQNEAQ. The CDR3 is 12 residues long. Trimming pared 8 bases from V and 5 bases from J, leaving 11 bases between. CDR3 loop: CASGSVVDTQYF. For the CDR3, the DNA is TGTGCCAGCGGTAGCGTGGTAGATACGCAGTATTTT.

Details on this clonotype: It may be a read error: a sequence one base away is much more abundant. The rearrangement links TRBV5-6 to TRBJ2-3; no definite D call. Germline assignment: CDR1 SGHDT and CDR2 YYEEEE. This CDR3 region has 16 residues. The V end was cut by 0 bases, the J end by 8 bases, with 19 bases between. In DNA, the CDR3 is TGTGCCAGCAGCTTGGTATTTGGGGATTTTGTAGGTACGCAGTATTTT. Its protein product is CASSLVFGDFVGTQYF.

This clonotype was counted many times. The rearrangement joins TRBV6-5 to TRBJ2-1; D is perhaps TRBD1 (5 bases). Trimming removed 6 bases at V and 7 bases at J, with 10 bases between. CDR1 is MNHEY, CDR2 SVGAGI, per germline. The CDR3 loop spans 12 amino acids. The CDR3 region has the DNA TGTGCCAGCAGACAAGGGGTGAATGAGCAGTTCTTC. It is translated as CASRQGVNEQFF.

This clonotype was observed at least ten times. The chain recombines TRBV4-3 with TRBJ2-5, with D perhaps TRBD1 or TRBD2 (5 bases each). The V end lost 3 bases, the J end lost 4 bases, and 6 bases lay between the germline ends. The CDR3 consists of 12 residues. Germline CDR1 LGHNA, CDR2 YSLEER. Here the CDR3 reads CASSQRGETQYF. For the CDR3, the DNA is TGCGCCAGCAGCCAGAGGGGAGAGACCCAGTACTTC.

Many counts were recorded for this clonotype. The V gene is TRBV4-3, the J gene TRBJ1-3; D possibly corresponds to TRBD1 (5 bases). V lost 0 bases and J 4 bases, leaving 13 bases between the germline ends. The CDR3 is made up of 16 amino acids. The V gene's germline CDR1 is LGHNA and CDR2 YSLEER. The CDR3 sequence: CASSQDHWTPGNTIYF. In nucleotides, the CDR3 is TGCGCCAGCAGCCAAGACCACTGGACACCCGGAAACACCATATATTTT.

This clonotype has just a few counts. The genes are TRBV7-2 and TRBJ2-3, with 8 bases matching TRBD1. Trimming removed 5 bases from V and 4 bases from J; junction bases left unmatched: 8. This CDR3 comprises 15 residues. The germline CDR1 and CDR2 sequences are SGHTA and FQGNSA. The CDR3 nucleotides are TGTGCCAGCAGCCGGACAGGGTCTCTCGCAGATACGCAGTATTTT. Its translation: CASSRTGSLADTQYF.

Ten or more counts support this clonotype. The rearrangement joins TRBV29-1 to TRBJ2-3; no clear D. This CDR3 region has 11 residues. The germline V gene has CDR1 SQVTM and CDR2 ANQGSEA. Trimming shortened V by 8 bases and J by 1 base, and 7 bases separated the two germline ends. Here the CDR3 DNA reads TGCAGCTCTGTGGGCACAGATACGCAGTATTTT. It translates to CSSVGTDTQYF.